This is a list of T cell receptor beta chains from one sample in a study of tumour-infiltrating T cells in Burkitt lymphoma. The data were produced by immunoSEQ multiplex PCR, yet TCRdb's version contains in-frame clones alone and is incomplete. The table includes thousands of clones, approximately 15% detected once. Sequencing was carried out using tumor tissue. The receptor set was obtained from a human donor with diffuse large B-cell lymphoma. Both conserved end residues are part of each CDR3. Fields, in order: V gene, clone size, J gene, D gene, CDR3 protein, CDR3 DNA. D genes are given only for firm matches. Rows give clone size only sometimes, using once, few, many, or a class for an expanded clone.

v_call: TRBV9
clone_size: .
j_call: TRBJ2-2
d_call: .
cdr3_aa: CASSLGTGELFF
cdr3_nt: TGTGCCAGCAGCCTTGGCACCGGGGAGCTGTTTTTT

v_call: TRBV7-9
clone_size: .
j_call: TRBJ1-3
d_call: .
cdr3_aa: CASSIGRISGNTIYF
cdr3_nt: TGTGCCAGCAGCATCGGACGGATCTCTGGAAACACCATATATTTT

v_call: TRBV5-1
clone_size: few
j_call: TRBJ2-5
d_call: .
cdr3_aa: CASSFQNQETQYF
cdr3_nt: TGCGCCAGCAGCTTTCAGAACCAAGAGACCCAGTACTTC

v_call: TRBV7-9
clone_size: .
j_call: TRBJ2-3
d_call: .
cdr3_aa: CASSVTRSTDTQYF
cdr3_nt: TGTGCCAGCAGCGTCACACGTAGCACAGATACGCAGTATTTT

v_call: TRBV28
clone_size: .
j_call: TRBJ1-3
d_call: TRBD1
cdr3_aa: CASSPIRDRDPGNTIYF
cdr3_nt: TGTGCCAGCAGCCCCATCCGGGACAGGGATCCTGGAAACACCATATATTTT

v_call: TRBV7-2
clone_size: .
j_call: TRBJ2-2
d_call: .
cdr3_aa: CASRRGRNTGELFF
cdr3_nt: TGTGCCAGCCGGCGGGGCCGCAACACCGGGGAGCTGTTTTTT

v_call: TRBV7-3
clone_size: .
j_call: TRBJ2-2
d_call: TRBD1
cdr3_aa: CASRKGAASGELFF
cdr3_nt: TGTGCCAGCAGAAAGGGGGCCGCCTCCGGGGAGCTGTTTTTT

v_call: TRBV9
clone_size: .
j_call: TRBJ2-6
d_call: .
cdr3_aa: CASSVLSGANVLTF
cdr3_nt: TGTGCCAGCAGCGTTCTCTCTGGGGCCAACGTCCTGACTTTC

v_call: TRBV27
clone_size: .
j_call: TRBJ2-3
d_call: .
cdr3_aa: CAVGDTQYF
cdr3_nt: TGTGCCGTAGGGGATACGCAGTATTTT

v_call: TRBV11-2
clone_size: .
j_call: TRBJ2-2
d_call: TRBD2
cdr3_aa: CASSSGLARTGELFF
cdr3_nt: TGTGCCAGCAGCTCGGGACTAGCGAGGACCGGGGAGCTGTTTTTT

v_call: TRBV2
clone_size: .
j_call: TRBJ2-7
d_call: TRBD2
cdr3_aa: CASRRLANYEQYF
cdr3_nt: TGTGCCAGCCGCAGACTAGCGAACTACGAGCAGTACTTC